These 17 T cell receptor beta chains share one sample of origin, sequenced in a study of blood T cell repertoires in COVID-19 (dated by TCRdb to 2020 to 2022). Library preparation was by the immunoSEQ multiplex PCR assay. Entries here come from immuneACCESS through TCRdb and include only in-frame sequences with V and J called. Some clones fail to appear in such tables; in the studies checked, an unresolved V gene covers under half of the shortfall, and the cause of the remainder is unknown. Here the sample has about 300,000 clones; just over 85% occur a single time. The ten largest clones represent over 3.5% of the sample. Sequencing was carried out using PBMCs or T cells enriched from blood (not recorded which). These receptors all come from a man younger than 40 who had recovered from COVID-19.

The chain couples TRBV6-5 to TRBJ1-2; D might be TRBD1 (6 bases). The CDR3 runs 13 residues. Germline V gene data show CDR1 as MNHEY and CDR2 as SVGAGI. Trimming shortened V by 5 bases and J by 2 bases, and 9 bases separated the two germline ends. In DNA form, the CDR3 reads TGTGCCAGCAGTAGAGACAGGAACTATGGCTACACCTTC. Its protein is CASSRDRNYGYTF.

This clone was counted at least ten times. This chain connects TRBV4-1 to TRBJ1-2; 8 bases line up with TRBD1. V shed 1 base and J 3 bases; nucleotides not matched to a gene: 1. The CDR3 runs to 14 residues. The germline gives CDR1 MGHRA, CDR2 YSYEKL. CDR3: CASSQGGQDYGYTF. The CDR3 bases are TGCGCCAGCAGCCAAGGGGGACAGGACTATGGCTACACCTTC.

The J gene is TRBJ1-2, the V gene TRBV25-1; D is unclear. Trimming left V 5 bases short and J 7 bases short, with 8 bases between. The CDR3 runs 11 residues. CDR1 and CDR2 from the germline V gene are MGHDK and SYGVNS. CDR3 amino acids: CASSWALGYTF. DNA for the CDR3: TGTGCCAGCAGTTGGGCACTTGGCTACACCTTC.

The chain carries TRBV5-1 and TRBJ1-2; 8 bases fit TRBD1. Trimming removed 2 bases from V and 7 bases from J; junction bases left unmatched: 4. The CDR3 is 13 amino acids. CDR1 and CDR2 from the germline V gene are SGHRS and YFSETQ. In nucleotides, the CDR3 is TGCGCCAGCAGCTTTGGCAGGGGGCCTGGCTACACCTTC. Its translation: CASSFGRGPGYTF.

V and J are TRBV7-9 and TRBJ1-2, with 10 nucleotides matching TRBD1. The V gene's germline CDR1 is SEHNR and CDR2 FQNEAQ (reference sequence). After removal of 5 bases from V and 4 bases from J, the junction contained 7 bases not matched to a gene. The CDR3 is 15 residues long. Here the CDR3 reads CASSPGTGAGYGYTF. The CDR3 nucleotides read TGTGCCAGCAGCCCCGGGACAGGGGCAGGCTATGGCTACACCTTC.

The chain joins TRBV12-3 or TRBV12-4 to TRBJ1-1, with unresolved D. The CDR3 covers 13 residues. V lost 2 bases and J lost 4, with 8 bases in between. In DNA, the CDR3 is TGTGCCAGCAGTTTATCGGTGAGCACTGAAGCTTTCTTT. The encoded protein is CASSLSVSTEAFF.

Only one count was recorded for this clone. The J gene is TRBJ2-1, the V gene TRBV7-9, with 7 bases identical to TRBD1. The CDR3 is 13 amino acids. Germline trimming cut 5 bases from V and 7 bases from J; bases unmatched to any gene: 5. The V gene's germline CDR1 is SEHNR and CDR2 FQNEAQ (reference sequence). CDR3 region: CASSRGQQNEQFF. Written as DNA, the CDR3 is TGTGCCAGCAGCCGGGGACAGCAAAATGAGCAGTTCTTC.

This clone showed up just once. The gene calls are TRBV5-4 and TRBJ2-7, with D tentatively TRBD1 (6 bases). Germline assignment: CDR1 SGHNT and CDR2 YYREEE (reference sequence). This CDR3 region has 16 residues. V lost 4 bases, J lost 3 bases, and 20 bases lay in between. As DNA, the CDR3 is TGTGCCAGCAGCCCTCGAAATGGAGGACAGAACTACGAGCAGTACTTC. As protein: CASSPRNGGQNYEQYF.

This clone was observed once. The chain recombines TRBV5-1 with TRBJ2-5; the match to TRBD1 covers 9 bases. After removal of 6 bases from V and 4 bases from J, the junction contained 10 bases not matched to a gene. CDR1 SGHRS and CDR2 YFSETQ come from the germline V gene. CDR3 size: 15 residues. The CDR3 DNA follows: TGCGCCAGCACCCGGACAGGGGCAATCACAGAGACCCAGTACTTC. This gives the protein CASTRTGAITETQYF.

This clone came up once. This rearrangement joins TRBV25-1 to TRBJ2-1, with D possibly matching TRBD2 (5 bases). Germline assignment: CDR1 MGHDK and CDR2 SYGVNS. The CDR3 contains 13 residues. Trimming removed 4 bases from V and 6 bases from J, with 10 bases in between. CDR3 in DNA: TGTGCCAGCAGTGTCCCTAGCAGCAATGAGCAGTTCTTC. Translating gives CASSVPSSNEQFF. Filled out from reference TRBV25-1 and TRBJ2-1, the complete variable domain reads EADIYQTPRYLVIGTGKKITLECSQTMGHDKMYWYQQDPGMELHLIHYSYGVNSTEKGDLSSESTVSRIRTEHFPLTLESARPSHTSQYLCASSVPSSNEQFFGPGTRLTVL.

The gene calls are TRBV13 and TRBJ1-2, with 10 bases matching TRBD1. Unmatched junction bases numbered 1, after V lost 0 bases and J lost 3 bases. CDR3 length: 15 amino acids. The germline V gene encodes CDR1 PRHDT and CDR2 FYEKMQ (reference sequence). DNA of the CDR3: TGTGCCAGCAGCTTAGGAGGACAGGGGGACTATGGCTACACCTTC. Residues: CASSLGGQGDYGYTF.

The rearrangement uses TRBV3-1 (or the pseudogene TRBV3-2) and TRBJ2-7; D remains unclear. The germline V gene has CDR1 LGHDT and CDR2 YNNKEL (reference sequence). The CDR3 contains 11 residues. Trimming took 3 bases from V and 7 from J, leaving 7 bases between them. The CDR3 DNA sequence: TGTGCCAGCAGCCACGCCGGGGAGCAGTACTTC. It translates to CASSHAGEQYF.

On this clone: Different DNA sequences within this sample yield the same CDR3. The chain employs TRBV18 and TRBJ2-7, with 7 nucleotides matching TRBD1. The ends lost 6 bases at V and 0 bases at J; junction bases unmatched: 5. This CDR3 is built from 14 residues. Germline V CDR1 and CDR2: KGHSH, LQKENI. The DNA of the CDR3 is TGTGCCAGCTCTCCGGGACAGAGCTCCTACGAGCAGTACTTC. It is translated as CASSPGQSSYEQYF. Full variable domain (remainder filled in from reference TRBV18 and TRBJ2-7): NAGVMQNPRHLVRRRGQEARLRCSPMKGHSHVYWYRQLPEEGLKFMVYLQKENIIDESGMPKERFSAEFPKEGPSILRIQQVVRGDSAAYFCASSPGQSSYEQYFGPGTRLTVT.

This chain connects TRBV2 to TRBJ1-2; TRBD1 matches at 7 bases. The V segment lost 0 bases and the J segment 5 bases; nucleotides outside the gene matches: 12. The CDR3 spans 17 residues. Germline V CDR1 and CDR2: SNHLY, FYNNEI. CDR3 nucleotides: TGTGCCAGCAGTGAAGCGCTAATTGGGACAGCACATTATGGCTACACCTTC. Translation: CASSEALIGTAHYGYTF.

The gene calls are TRBV6-4 and TRBJ1-1, with 8 bases that match TRBD1. Trimming at V came to 0 bases and at J to 6 bases, leaving 6 bases not matched to a gene. The CDR3 covers 15 residues. Germline V gene lookup returns CDR1 MRHNA and CDR2 SNTAGT. CDR3 nucleotides: TGTGCCAGCAGTGACTCGGGCGAGACAGGGGCTGAAGCTTTCTTT. Protein: CASSDSGETGAEAFF.

V gene TRBV3-1 (or the pseudogene TRBV3-2) combines with J gene TRBJ2-7; 8 bases map to TRBD1. CDR1 is LGHDT and CDR2 is YNNKEL in the germline V gene (reference sequence). CDR3 length: 16 residues. J gave up 3 bases and V 0 bases, and 7 bases lay outside the gene matches. The chain's CDR3 is CASSQEGARGLYEQYF. The CDR3 nucleotides are TGTGCCAGCAGCCAAGAGGGGGCCAGGGGGCTCTACGAGCAGTACTTC.

The chain has TRBV11-2 and TRBJ1-1; D possibly corresponds to TRBD1 (5 bases). The length of the CDR3 is 13 residues. Germline lookup yields CDR1 SGHAT and CDR2 FQNNGV. Trimming removed 1 base at V and 4 bases at J, with 7 bases between. DNA for the CDR3: TGTGCCAGCAGCTTAGGGGGGGTCACTGAAGCTTTCTTT. Translation gives CASSLGGVTEAFF. Full variable domain (rest looked up from reference TRBV11-2 and TRBJ1-1): EAGVAQSPRYKIIEKRQSVAFWCNPISGHATLYWYQQILGQGPKLLIQFQNNGVVDDSQLPKDRFSAERLKGVDSTLKIQPAKLEDSAVYLCASSLGGVTEAFFGQGTRLTVV.